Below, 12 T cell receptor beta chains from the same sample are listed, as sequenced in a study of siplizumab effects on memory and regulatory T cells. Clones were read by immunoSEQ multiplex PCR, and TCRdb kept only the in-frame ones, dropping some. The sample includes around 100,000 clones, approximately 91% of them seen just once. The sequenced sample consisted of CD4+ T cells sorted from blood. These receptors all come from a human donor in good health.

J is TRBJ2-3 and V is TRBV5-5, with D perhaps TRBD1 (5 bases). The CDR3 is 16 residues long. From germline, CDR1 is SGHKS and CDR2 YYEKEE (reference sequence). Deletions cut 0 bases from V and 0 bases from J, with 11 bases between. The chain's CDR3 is CASSLVTGQSTDTQYF. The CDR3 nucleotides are TGTGCCAGCAGCTTGGTAACAGGCCAAAGCACAGATACGCAGTATTTT.

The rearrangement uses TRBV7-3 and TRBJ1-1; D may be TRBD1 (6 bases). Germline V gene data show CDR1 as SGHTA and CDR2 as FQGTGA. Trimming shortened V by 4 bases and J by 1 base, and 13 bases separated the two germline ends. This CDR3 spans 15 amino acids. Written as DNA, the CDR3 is TGTGCCAGCAGCTCAGGACAGTTAGGGAACACTGAAGCTTTCTTT. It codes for CASSSGQLGNTEAFF.

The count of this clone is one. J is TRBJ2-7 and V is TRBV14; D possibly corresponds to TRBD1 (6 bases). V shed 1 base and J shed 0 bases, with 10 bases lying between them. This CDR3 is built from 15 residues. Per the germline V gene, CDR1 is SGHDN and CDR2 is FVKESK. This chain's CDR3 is CASSQGTVPSYEQYF. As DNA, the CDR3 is TGTGCCAGCAGCCAAGGGACAGTGCCCTCCTACGAGCAGTACTTC. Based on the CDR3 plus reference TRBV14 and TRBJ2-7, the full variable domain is EAGVTQFPSHSVIEKGQTVTLRCDPISGHDNLYWYRRVMGKEIKFLLHFVKESKQDESGMPNNRFLAERTGGTYSTLKVQPAELEDSGVYFCASSQGTVPSYEQYFGPGTRLTVT.

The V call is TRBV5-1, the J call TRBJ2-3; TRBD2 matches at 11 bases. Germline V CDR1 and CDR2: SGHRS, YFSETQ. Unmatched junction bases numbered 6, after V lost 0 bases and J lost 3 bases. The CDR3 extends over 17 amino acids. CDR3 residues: CASSLASSGGITDTQYF. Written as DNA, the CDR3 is TGCGCCAGCAGCTTGGCGTCTAGCGGGGGGATTACAGATACGCAGTATTTT.

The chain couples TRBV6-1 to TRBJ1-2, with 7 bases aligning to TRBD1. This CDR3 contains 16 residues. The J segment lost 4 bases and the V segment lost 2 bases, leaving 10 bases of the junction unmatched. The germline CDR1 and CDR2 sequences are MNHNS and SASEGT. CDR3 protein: CASSEWGDRVGYGYTF. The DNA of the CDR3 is TGTGCCAGCAGTGAATGGGGTGACAGGGTTGGCTATGGCTACACCTTC.

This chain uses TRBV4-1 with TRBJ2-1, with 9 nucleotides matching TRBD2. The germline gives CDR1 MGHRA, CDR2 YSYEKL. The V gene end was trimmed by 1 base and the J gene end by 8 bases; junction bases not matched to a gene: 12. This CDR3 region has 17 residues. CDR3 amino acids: CASSQALAGGLGDEQFF. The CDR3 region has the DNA TGCGCCAGCAGCCAAGCACTAGCGGGTGGCCTCGGGGATGAGCAGTTCTTC.

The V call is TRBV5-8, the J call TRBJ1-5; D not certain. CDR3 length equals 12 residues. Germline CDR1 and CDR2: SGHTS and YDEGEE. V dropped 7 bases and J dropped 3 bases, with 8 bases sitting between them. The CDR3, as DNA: TGTGCCAGCCGGCAGAACAATCAGCCCCAGCATTTT. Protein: CASRQNNQPQHF.

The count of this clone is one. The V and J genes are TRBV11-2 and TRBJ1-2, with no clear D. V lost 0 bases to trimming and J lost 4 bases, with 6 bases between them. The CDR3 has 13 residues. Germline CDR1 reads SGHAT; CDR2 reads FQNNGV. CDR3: CASSLEPPYGYTF. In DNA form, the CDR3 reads TGTGCCAGCAGCTTAGAACCGCCCTATGGCTACACCTTC.

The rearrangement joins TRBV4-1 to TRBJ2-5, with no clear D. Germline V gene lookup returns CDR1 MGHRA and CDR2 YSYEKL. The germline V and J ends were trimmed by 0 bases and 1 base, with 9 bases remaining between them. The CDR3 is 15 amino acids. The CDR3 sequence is CASSQDPPSQETQYF. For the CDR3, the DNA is TGCGCCAGCAGCCAAGATCCTCCTAGCCAAGAGACCCAGTACTTC.

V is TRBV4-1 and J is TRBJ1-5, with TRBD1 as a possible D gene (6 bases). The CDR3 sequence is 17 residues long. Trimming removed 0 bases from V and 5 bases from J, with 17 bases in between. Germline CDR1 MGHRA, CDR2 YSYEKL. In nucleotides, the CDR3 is TGCGCCAGCAGCCAAGACGTGGAGGCAGGGGTGCATCAGCCCCAGCATTTT. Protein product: CASSQDVEAGVHQPQHF.

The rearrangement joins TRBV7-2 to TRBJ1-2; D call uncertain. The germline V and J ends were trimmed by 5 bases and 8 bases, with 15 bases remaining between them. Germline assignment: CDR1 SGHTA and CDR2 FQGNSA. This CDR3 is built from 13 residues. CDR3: CASSPSGTRGYTF. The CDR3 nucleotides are TGTGCCAGCAGCCCCTCGGGAACAAGGGGCTACACCTTC.

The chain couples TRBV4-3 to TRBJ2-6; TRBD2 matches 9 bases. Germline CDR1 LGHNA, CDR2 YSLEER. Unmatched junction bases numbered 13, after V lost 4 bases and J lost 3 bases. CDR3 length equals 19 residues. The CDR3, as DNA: TGCGCCAGCAGCCGCTTCTCTAGCGGGGACACGGGTGGGGCCAACGTCCTGACTTTC. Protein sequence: CASSRFSSGDTGGANVLTF.